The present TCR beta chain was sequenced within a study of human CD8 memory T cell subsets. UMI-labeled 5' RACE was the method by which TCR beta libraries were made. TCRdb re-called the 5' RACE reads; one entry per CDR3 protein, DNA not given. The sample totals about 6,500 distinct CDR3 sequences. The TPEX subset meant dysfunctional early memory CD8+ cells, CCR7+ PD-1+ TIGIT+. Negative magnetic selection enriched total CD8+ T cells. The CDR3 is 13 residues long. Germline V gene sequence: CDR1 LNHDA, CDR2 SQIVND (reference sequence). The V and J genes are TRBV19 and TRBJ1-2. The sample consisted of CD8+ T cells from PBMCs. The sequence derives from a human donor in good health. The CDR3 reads CASSLSEGYGYTF.